Sequencing of this TCR beta chain was carried out in a study of T cells after yellow fever vaccination. Broader study findings: Reappearance after the booster was observed for most primary-vaccination clones (roughly 95% CD4, approximately 90% CD8).

TCRdb re-analysed the 5' RACE reads in MiXCR, keeping a single row per CDR3 protein. Among some 560,000 distinct CDR3 sequences listed, roughly a sixth were seen once. Trimming stripped 3 bases from V and 2 bases from J, with 17 bases between. This CDR3 region has 16 residues. Germline V CDR1 and CDR2: MGHDK, SYGVNS. This clonotype has a handful of counts. As yet, its antigen is unknown. The sequencing here drew on PBMCs, taken less than 6 days after the first yellow fever vaccination. The chain is built from TRBV25-1 and TRBJ2-7, with a tentative D call TRBD1 (6 bases). This TCR came from a young man who received the YFV17D yellow fever vaccine. CDR3 DNA: TGTGCCAGCAGTGATCATCCTCCGGGACAAACCTACGAGCAGTACTTC. Translated: CASSDHPPGQTYEQYF.